This TCR beta chain was found in a study of cytomegalovirus exposure and HLA in healthy donors. The germline V gene has CDR1 SGHAT and CDR2 FQNNGV. The CDR3 sequence is 16 residues long. V lost 5 bases to trimming and J lost 4 bases; unmatched junction nucleotides: 11. PCR primers comprised 60 Vbeta and 13 Jbeta primers. Clones were sequenced by immunoSEQ multiplex PCR, and TCRdb holds only the in-frame ones, with some missing. The repertoire holds 150,000 or so clones, with 80% as singletons. The TCR was taken from a man in his forties or fifties in good health and CMV-seronegative. The chain uses TRBV11-2 and TRBJ1-3; 7 bases match TRBD1. The sequencing sample was made of PBMCs. This CDR3 is CASSQGGGTAGNTIYF. As DNA, the CDR3 is TGTGCCAGCAGCCAGGGGGGTGGGACAGCCGGAAACACCATATATTTT.